This TCR beta chain was documented in a study of blood T cell repertoires in COVID-19 (TCRdb year 2020). Context from the whole study: Collaborator samples came from the United States, Italy and Spain and covered acute and convalescent phases of COVID-19. The prospective study material was composed of cDNA or gDNA derived from T cells, B-cell-depleted T cells, or PBMCs. The samples were drawn from two sources: the first 160 participants of the ongoing ImmuneRACE study, and 1,000 to 1,500 subjects contributed by 6 global collaborators. Nearly every sample came with metadata listing a de-identified subject ID, COVID-19 status, age in years and sex. The repertoires were released in a freely available public database intended as a resource for research on the immune response to SARS-CoV-2. Subjects who had been exposed to COVID-19, were actively infected with it, or had recovered from it provided the deeply sampled blood TCRbeta repertoires that made up the dataset. Where HLA class I and class II types were available, the types were taken from metadata supplied by the sample provider, not from assay-based typing. Study-level results and caveats: The amount of clinical and demographic metadata varied by source and participant and was provided uncurated.

Whole blood was collected in K2EDTA tubes by collaborating institutions according to the institutions' own protocols. Collaborator samples were shipped for TCRbeta analysis as frozen whole blood, isolated PBMCs, or DNA extracted from either sample type. About this clone itself: Its cognate antigen has yet to be identified. One base away there is no much larger clone; base qualities are not given.

TCRbeta CDR3 regions were amplified from genomic DNA by means of the immunoSEQ Assay, a bias-controlled multiplex PCR. Regarding the original processing steps: Within the assay, amplification of reference gene primers was used to estimate how many nucleated cells each sample contained. To quantify the absolute abundance of each unique TCRbeta CDR3 rearrangement, sequence reads were collapsed and filtered. For each sample, productive Simpson clonality was calculated as the square root of Simpson's diversity index over productive rearrangements. What TCRdb holds here is the immuneACCESS table cut down to in-frame rearrangements. Part of the clones is not present; checked against another copy, under half of the missing clones reflect an unresolved V gene, and the others are unexplained. D and trimming were read from the DNA, whereas the V and J calls and clone size are those reported in that table. The sample includes 150,000 to 200,000 clones, with about 80% observed a single time. Of the sample, less than 20% is held by the ten largest clones.

The CDR3 holds 14 amino acids from the cysteine to the phenylalanine. Only the CDR3 part of the read is kept: 42 bases, read in frame from the first base. V lost 1 base and J lost 7 bases, and the count of bases not matched to a germline gene is 7. CDR1 is given as SGHKS and CDR2 as YYEKEE, both from the germline V gene (reference sequence). The source material was peripheral blood. In this chain, TRBV5-5 is recombined with TRBJ1-1; 7 bases in between match TRBD1. This TCR was recovered from a woman of 80 years or more with acute or convalescent COVID-19. Here is the DNA: TGTGCCAGCAGCTTGTGGCAGGGGGTTGGTGAAGCTTTCTTT. Translated, it reads CASSLWQGVGEAFF.